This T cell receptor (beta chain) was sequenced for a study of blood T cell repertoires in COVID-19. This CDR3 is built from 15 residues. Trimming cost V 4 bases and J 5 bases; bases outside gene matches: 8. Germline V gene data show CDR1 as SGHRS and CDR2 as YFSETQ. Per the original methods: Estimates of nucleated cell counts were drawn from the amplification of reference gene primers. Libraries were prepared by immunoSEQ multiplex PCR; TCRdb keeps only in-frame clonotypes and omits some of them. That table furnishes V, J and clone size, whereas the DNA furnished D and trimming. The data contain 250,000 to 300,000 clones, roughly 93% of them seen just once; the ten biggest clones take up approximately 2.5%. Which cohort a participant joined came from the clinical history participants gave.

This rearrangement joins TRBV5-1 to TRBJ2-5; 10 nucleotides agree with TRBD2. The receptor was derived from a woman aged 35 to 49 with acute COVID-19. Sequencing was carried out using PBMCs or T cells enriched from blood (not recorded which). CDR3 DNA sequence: TGCGCCAGCAGCGGAGCGGGGGGGGCCTGGGAGACCCAGTACTTC. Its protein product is CASSGAGGAWETQYF. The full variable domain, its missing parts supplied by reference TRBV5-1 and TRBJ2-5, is KAGVTQTPRYLIKTRGQQVTLSCSPISGHRSVSWYQQTPGQGLQFLFEYFSETQRNKGNFPGRFSGRQFSNSRSEMNVSTLELGDSALYLCASSGAGGAWETQYFGPGTRLLVL.